This TCR beta chain came from a study of sequential checkpoint blockade in melanoma. Study-wide background: After nivolumab or ipilimumab alone, about two dozen patients had week-13 rebiopsies.

There are a few counts of this clone. CDR1 and CDR2 from the germline V gene are WNHNN and SYGVQD (reference sequence). J was trimmed by 3 bases and V by 7 bases; bases with no gene match: 7. The CDR3 contains 15 residues. As for treatment: randomized to nivolumab then ipilimumab (arm A) or the reverse (arm B). Only in-frame clones appear in the TCRdb table, and some are missing; sequencing was by immunoSEQ multiplex PCR. The sample holds about 4,700 clones, about 20% seen once. The chain couples TRBV10-1 to TRBJ2-3; 10 bases agree with TRBD1. The source is a human donor with melanoma. The material was tumor tissue (inferred from file names), obtained from a patient given nivolumab and ipilimumab in sequence. The CDR3 reads CASKRTGGMTDTQYF. CDR3 nucleotide sequence: TGCGCCAGCAAAAGGACAGGGGGAATGACAGATACGCAGTATTTT.